The entry below describes one T cell receptor beta chain. Its antigen is not known. One end of the junction varies from germline; a read error may be responsible. The CDR3 spans 16 residues. Per germline, CDR1 SGDLS and CDR2 YYNGEE. RNA was extracted from bulk tissue without any cell sorting. This entry belongs to a study of tumor and adjacent non-tumor tissue in lung cancer. Notes on the study in general: Normal lung showed higher cumulative top 100 clone frequency than tumor. Significantly higher TCR diversity was found in tumor than normal lung.

The library came from three nested PCR rounds adapted from ARM-PCR protocols. TCRdb itself ran the multiplex PCR reads through MiXCR, one entry per CDR3 protein. The sample has roughly 76,000 distinct CDR3 sequences, under 70% seen once. This clonotype was sampled from a woman between 70 and 85 years old with non-small cell lung cancer. V and J are TRBV9 and TRBJ2-6; TRBD1 might be the D (5 bases). Sequenced input: lung tumor tissue. The CDR3 DNA follows: TGTGCCATCAGCCCCCGACAGAGCTCTGGGGCCAACGTCCTGACTTTC. Residues: CAISPRQSSGANVLTF.